This TCR beta chain was observed in a study of Ad26.COV2.S vaccination and SARS-CoV-2 variants. Study as a whole: In the COV1001 trial, the donor was in the Ad26.COV2.S arm. The authors gave Ad26.COV2.S intramuscularly, either once or twice 56 days apart.

Looked up from germline, CDR1 is SGHRS and CDR2 is YFSETQ. V dropped 0 bases and J dropped 2; count of bases not matched to a gene: 3. CDR3 length equals 15 residues. In the case of this clone: In the same sample, other DNA sequences code for this CDR3.

Treatment indicated: over 15 received Ad26.COV2.S at low or high dose, single or two shots; about five received placebo; per-sample allocation not given. The samples were gathered on day 63 after the first injection of vaccine or placebo. Wuhan-strain spike was delivered by a replication-incompetent Ad26 vector. Repertoires were generated with immunoSEQ multiplex PCR, while TCRdb's copy carries only in-frame clones and drops some. The sample shows fewer than 400,000 clones, 75% to 90% of them seen only once. The sequencing used peripheral blood, collected in a trial of Ad26.COV2.S vaccine versus placebo. This receptor was identified in a person between 18 and 60 years old who received the Ad26.COV2.S COVID-19 vaccine or a placebo. The rearrangement joins TRBV5-1 to TRBJ1-1; TRBD1 matches 8 bases. The CDR3 region is CASSLGAGGNTEAFF. The CDR3 nucleotides are TGCGCCAGCAGCTTGGGGGCAGGGGGCAACACTGAAGCTTTCTTT. Full variable domain (outside the CDR3, taken from reference TRBV5-1 and TRBJ1-1): KAGVTQTPRYLIKTRGQQVTLSCSPISGHRSVSWYQQTPGQGLQFLFEYFSETQRNKGNFPGRFSGRQFSNSRSEMNVSTLELGDSALYLCASSLGAGGNTEAFFGQGTRLTVV.